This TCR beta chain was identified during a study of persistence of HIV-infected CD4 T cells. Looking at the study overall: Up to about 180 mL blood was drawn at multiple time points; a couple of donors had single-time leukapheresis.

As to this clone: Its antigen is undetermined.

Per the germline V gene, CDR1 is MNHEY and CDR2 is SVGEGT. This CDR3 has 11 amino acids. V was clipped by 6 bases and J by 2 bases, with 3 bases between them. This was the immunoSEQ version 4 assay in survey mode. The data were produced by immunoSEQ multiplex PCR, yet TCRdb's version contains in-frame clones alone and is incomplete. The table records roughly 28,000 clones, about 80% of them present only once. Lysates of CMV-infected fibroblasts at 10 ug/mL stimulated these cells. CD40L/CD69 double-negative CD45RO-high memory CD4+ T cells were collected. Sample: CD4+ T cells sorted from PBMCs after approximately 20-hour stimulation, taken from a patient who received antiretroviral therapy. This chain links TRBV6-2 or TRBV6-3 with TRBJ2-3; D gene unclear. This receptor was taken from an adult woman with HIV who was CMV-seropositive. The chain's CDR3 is CASSDTDTQYF. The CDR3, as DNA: TGTGCCAGCAGCGACACAGATACGCAGTATTTT.